Here is one TCR beta chain with its context. Antigen unknown. The sample belongs to a study of OX40 agonist ivuxolimab in advanced cancers. General study findings and limits: In CD8+ T cells, expanded clones were on average more numerous than in CD4+.

Per the germline V gene, CDR1 is SEHNR and CDR2 is FQNEAQ (reference sequence). Trimming shortened V by 6 bases and J by 5 bases, and 16 bases separated the two germline ends. CDR3 length: 14 amino acids. Data came from immunoSEQ multiplex PCR; TCRdb stores just in-frame clones and leaves some out. Altogether 77,000 or so clones are present, approximately 93% being singletons, with the ten largest covering roughly 22%. The chain couples TRBV7-9 to TRBJ1-2; possible D gene TRBD1, 5 bases. The source of this sequence is an adult with an advanced solid tumor such as melanoma, head and neck, liver or kidney cancer. Sequencing was performed on CD4+ or CD8+ T cells sorted from blood, taken in a trial of the OX40 agonist ivuxolimab. CDR3 in amino acids: CASRAGTLEYGYTF. The CDR3, as DNA: TGTGCCAGCAGGGCCGGGACCTTGGAGTATGGCTACACCTTC.